These T cell receptor beta chains were read from a single sample in a study of cytomegalovirus exposure and HLA in healthy donors. Data came from immunoSEQ multiplex PCR; TCRdb stores just in-frame clones and leaves some out. The table records roughly 140,000 clones, about 89% of them present only once. Source material: PBMCs. The receptor set was obtained from a woman under 30 in good health and CMV-seropositive. CDR3s include the opening cysteine and the closing phenylalanine or tryptophan. D genes are given only for firm matches. Part of the rows lack a size; the others show once, few, many or a class for expanded clones.

TRBD1	.	TRBV7-9	TRBJ1-2	TGTGCCAGCAGCCTGAGGACAGGGGGCGACCGTCGCTATGGCTACACCTTC	CASSLRTGGDRRYGYTF
.	.	TRBV6-5	TRBJ2-1	TGTGCCAGCAGCCGAACAGAAAATGAGCAGTTCTTC	CASSRTENEQFF
.	.	TRBV7-2	TRBJ2-3	TGTGCCAGCAGCCTACAAACCACTTGGGTAGCTACGCAGTATTTT	CASSLQTTWVATQYF
TRBD2	.	TRBV7-8	TRBJ2-5	TGTGCCAGCAGCTTAGCCGGGAGGGCCCGGAGCCAGTACTTC	CASSLAGRARSQYF
.	.	TRBV7-9	TRBJ2-7	TGTGCCAGCAGCTTAGCGACGGGACTGCTGGGACTCGAGCAGTACTTC	CASSLATGLLGLEQYF
.	.	TRBV12-5	TRBJ2-1	TGTGCTAGTACGAAGAGGGAGACTGAGCAGTTCTTC	CASTKRETEQFF
.	once	TRBV7-2	TRBJ1-2	TGTGCCAGCAGCTTCGCCAGTGGGGCAGCTTATGGCTACACCTTC	CASSFASGAAYGYTF
.	.	TRBV5-1	TRBJ1-4	TGCGCCAGCAGCTTCATCGGGGATCGGTATGAAAAACTGTTTTTT	CASSFIGDRYEKLFF
TRBD2	.	TRBV27	TRBJ2-1	TGTGCCAGCAGTTTAGATCCGGGGGGGACCTACAATGAGCAGTTCTTC	CASSLDPGGTYNEQFF
.	.	TRBV14	TRBJ2-7	TGTGCCAGCAGCCAGGCCGTGGAGAAGCAGTACTTC	CASSQAVEKQYF
.	.	TRBV10-1	TRBJ2-7	TGCGCCAGCAGGGACAGCTTCTCCGTCGAGCAGTACTTC	CASRDSFSVEQYF
TRBD1	once	TRBV27	TRBJ2-7	TGTGCCAGCAGTTTAGGACAGGGATTGGATTTGACCTACGAGCAGTACTTC	CASSLGQGLDLTYEQYF
.	.	TRBV5-4	TRBJ2-1	TGTGCCAGTTCGGGAGTAAACTACAATGAGCAGTTCTTC	CASSGVNYNEQFF
TRBD1	.	TRBV28	TRBJ1-5	TGTGCCAGCAGTTTACAGACAGGGGTCAATCAGCCCCAGCATTTT	CASSLQTGVNQPQHF
TRBD2	.	TRBV4-3	TRBJ2-1	TGCGCCAGCAGCCAATCCCTAGCGGGAGATCCTTACAATGAGCAGTTCTTC	CASSQSLAGDPYNEQFF
TRBD1	.	TRBV2	TRBJ2-7	TGTGCCAGCAAGGGGGACAGGGAAGTCAACGAGCAGTACTTC	CASKGDREVNEQYF
TRBD2	.	TRBV27	TRBJ2-1	TGTGCCAGCATCTCCGGGACTAGCGGGAGGAACAGCTCCTACAATGAGCAGTTCTTC	CASISGTSGRNSSYNEQFF
.	.	TRBV19	TRBJ1-2	TGTGCCAGTAGTATAACGGTAGGAGGCTATGGCTACACCTTC	CASSITVGGYGYTF
.	few	TRBV4-2	TRBJ2-3	TGTGCCAGCAGCCTCAGTCGGGGGAGTAGCACAGATACGCAGTATTTT	CASSLSRGSSTDTQYF
TRBD2	.	TRBV28	TRBJ2-7	TGTGCCAGCAGTTTATGGAACGGGAGGTCCTACGAGCAGTACTTC	CASSLWNGRSYEQYF
TRBD1	.	TRBV28	TRBJ1-2	TGTGCCAGCAGTTTCGGGGGACAGGGGGCTGGTGGCTACACCTTC	CASSFGGQGAGGYTF
.	.	TRBV5-1	TRBJ2-7	TGCGCCAGCAGCTTAGGGGCCTACGAGCAGTACTTC	CASSLGAYEQYF
TRBD1	.	TRBV5-4	TRBJ2-7	TGTGCCAGCAGCGGGGGACAGCCTTTAAGCTCCTACGAGCAGTACTTC	CASSGGQPLSSYEQYF
TRBD2	.	TRBV4-1	TRBJ2-5	TGCGCCAGCAGCCCCCTCGGGAGGGCCCCAGAGACCCAGTACTTC	CASSPLGRAPETQYF
.	.	TRBV6-5	TRBJ1-1	TGTGCCAGCACCCCAACAGGGCCGCTGGGCACTGAAGCTTTCTTT	CASTPTGPLGTEAFF
TRBD1	.	TRBV10-3	TRBJ2-2	TGTGCCATCAGTGGGCGAGACAGGGGCGCCGGGGAGCTGTTTTTT	CAISGRDRGAGELFF
TRBD2	.	TRBV2	TRBJ2-1	TGTGCCAGCAGTGAAAGCAATAGCGGGAGTTCAATAGCGGGGTTCTTC	CASSESNSGSSIAGFF
.	.	TRBV18	TRBJ1-2	TGTGCCAGCTCACCAGTGACAGCCCGCGGCTACACCTTC	CASSPVTARGYTF
TRBD2	.	TRBV6-5	TRBJ2-7	TGTGCCAGCAGCAGGACTAGCGGGGGCTCCTACGAGCAGTACTTC	CASSRTSGGSYEQYF
.	.	TRBV5-1	TRBJ2-6	TGCGCCAGCAGCTTGGGGCCGGGTTCTGGGGCCAACGTCCTGACTTTC	CASSLGPGSGANVLTF
TRBD2	once	TRBV6-1	TRBJ2-7	TGTGCCAGCTCAAGCGGGAGCTTCTACGAGCAGTACTTC	CASSSGSFYEQYF
.	once	TRBV30	TRBJ1-5	TGTGCCTGGAGTTTTAGTCGGACAGAAAATCAGCCCCAGCATTTT	CAWSFSRTENQPQHF
.	.	TRBV6-6	TRBJ1-5	TGTGCCAGCAGGGCACAGGAACTTAGCAATCAGCCCCAGCATTTT	CASRAQELSNQPQHF
.	.	TRBV30	TRBJ1-1	TGTGCCTGGAGTGTTCAGGCGAACACTGAAGCTTTCTTT	CAWSVQANTEAFF
TRBD2	.	TRBV15	TRBJ2-5	TGTGCCACCAGCAGAGTCTCACTAGCGGGAGCGGGGGAGACCCAGTACTTC	CATSRVSLAGAGETQYF
TRBD1	.	TRBV10-3	TRBJ2-1	TGTGCCATCAGGATACAGGGGAGATCCTACAATGAGCAGTTCTTC	CAIRIQGRSYNEQFF
TRBD2	.	TRBV7-7	TRBJ2-2	TGTGCTAGCAGCTTGAATAGCGGGAGGGCCGTAGACGGGGAGCTGTTTTTT	CASSLNSGRAVDGELFF
.	.	TRBV12-2	TRBJ2-3	TGTGCAAGTCGCTTACCTAGCGGGAGGGCCAAAGATACGCAGTATTTT	CASRLPSGRAKDTQYF
TRBD1	.	TRBV28	TRBJ1-2	TGTGCCAGCCTGACAGGGTTTGGCTACACCTTC	CASLTGFGYTF
.	few	TRBV6-1	TRBJ2-7	TGTGCCAGCAGCCTAGCGACACAATACGAGCAGTACTTC	CASSLATQYEQYF
.	.	TRBV30	TRBJ2-3	TGTGCCTGGAGGCGGTACACAGATACGCAGTATTTT	CAWRRYTDTQYF
.	once	TRBV6-1	TRBJ1-1	TGTGCCAGCAGTGAACAGGACACTGAAGCTTTCTTT	CASSEQDTEAFF
TRBD1	.	TRBV2	TRBJ2-1	TGTGCCAGCAGACGGGACAGGGGGAATGAGCAGTTCTTC	CASRRDRGNEQFF
.	.	TRBV2	TRBJ2-1	TGTGCCAGCAGTGACATCAGGGGTAACAATGAGCAGTTCTTC	CASSDIRGNNEQFF
TRBD1	once	TRBV4-1	TRBJ2-3	TGCGCCAGCAGCCAAGATGGGACAGGGAAATTCACAGATACGCAGTATTTT	CASSQDGTGKFTDTQYF
TRBD2	once	TRBV12-5	TRBJ2-1	TGTGCTAGTGGTTTGGTCCTAGCGGGAGGGGAGTACAATGAGCAGTTCTTC	CASGLVLAGGEYNEQFF
TRBD2	.	TRBV5-4	TRBJ2-7	TGTGCCAGCAGCTTTAGCGGGAGCTCCTACGAGCAGTACTTC	CASSFSGSSYEQYF
.	few	TRBV4-1	TRBJ2-1	TGCGCCAGCAGGACATGGGGCCCAATGGATGAGCAGTTCTTC	CASRTWGPMDEQFF
.	.	TRBV5-3	TRBJ2-1	TGTGCCAGAAGCTTGGCCTCGAGGAGGGGCCATGAGCAGTTCTTC	CARSLASRRGHEQFF